The 14 T cell receptor beta chains below were found in one sample sequenced in a study of CD8 T cells in ankylosing spondylitis. MiXCR, run by TCRdb on the 5' RACE reads, gives a single entry per CDR3 protein. The sample lists 110,000 to 150,000 distinct CDR3 sequences, approximately 8.4% seen once, with roughly 8% in the top ten. The sequenced material came from synovial fluid, either unsorted or a sorted T cell fraction (not recorded which). Receptors were obtained from a male donor with ankylosing spondylitis.

This clonotype was seen more than once but under ten times. The chain links TRBV5-1 to TRBJ2-2; D might be TRBD1 (5 bases). Looked up from germline, CDR1 is SGHRS and CDR2 is YFSETQ. The germline V and J ends were trimmed by 8 bases and 0 bases, with 8 bases remaining between them. The CDR3 totals 13 residues. The CDR3 region is CASRTTNTGELFF. The DNA of the CDR3 is TGCGCCAGTAGGACAACGAACACCGGGGAGCTGTTTTTT.

Turning to this clonotype: An end of the junction does not agree with germline; a read error may underlie this. Here the CDR3 reads CSSSRLLADPYEQYF. The CDR3, as DNA: TGCTCCAGCAGCCGCTTACTGGCCGACCCCTACGAACAGTACTTC. The chain recombines TRBV4-3 with TRBJ2-7; no definite D call. This CDR3 has 15 residues. The germline CDR1 and CDR2 sequences are LGHNA and YSLEER.

V and J are TRBV5-1 and TRBJ2-5; TRBD2 is a possible D gene (5 bases). Trimming shortened V by 2 bases and J by 5 bases, and 13 bases separated the two germline ends. Germline CDR1 SGHRS, CDR2 YFSETQ. The CDR3 spans 14 residues. The CDR3 sequence: CASSLGGLEETQYF. The DNA of the CDR3 is TGCGCCAGCAGCTTAGGAGGTTTAGAGGAGACCCAGTACTTC.

The CDR3 nucleotides read TGTGCCAGCAGCTTTAGAAGAACCCAAGAGACCCAGTACTTC. This sequence encodes CASSFRRTQETQYF. The rearrangement joins TRBV7-9 to TRBJ2-5; no clear D. Trimming took off 3 bases at V and 1 base at J, with 9 bases between the two ends. CDR1 SEHNR and CDR2 FQNEAQ come from the germline V gene (reference sequence). CDR3 size: 14 residues.

This clonotype was seen at least ten times. This rearrangement joins TRBV29-1 to TRBJ2-6; TRBD2 might be the D (5 bases). This CDR3 is built from 13 residues. Deletions cut 6 bases from V and 2 bases from J, with 8 bases between. Per the germline V gene, CDR1 is SQVTM and CDR2 is ANQGSEA. The CDR3 bases are TGCAGCGTGCGAGGGACTGGGGCCAACGTCCTGACTTTC. It codes for CSVRGTGANVLTF.

The chain couples TRBV20-1 to TRBJ1-2, with TRBD1 matching 7 bases. The CDR3 length is 14 residues. Per germline, CDR1 DFQATT and CDR2 SNEGSKA (reference sequence). V lost 6 bases to trimming and J lost 1 base; unmatched junction nucleotides: 8. CDR3 amino acids: CSASQGRFNYGYTF. The DNA of the CDR3 is TGCAGTGCATCACAGGGGAGGTTTAACTATGGCTACACCTTC.

Many counts were recorded for this clonotype. This sequence joins TRBV24-1 and TRBJ2-1; D not certain. V shed 1 base and J shed 8 bases, with 5 bases lying between them. The CDR3 runs 12 residues. Germline-derived CDR1 and CDR2 are KGHDR and SFDVKD. The CDR3 bases are TGTGCCACCAGTGATTTAACGCATGAGCAGTTCTTC. This sequence encodes CATSDLTHEQFF.

J is TRBJ1-2 and V is TRBV4-2, with 10 bases identical to TRBD1. CDR3 length: 16 amino acids. CDR1 and CDR2 (germline): LGHNA, YNFKEQ. The V and J ends lost 1 base and 6 bases, in that order; junction bases with no gene match: 8. DNA for the CDR3: TGTGCCAGCAGCCAAGTCGCCGGGACAGGGGAGAATGGCTACACCTTC. Amino acids: CASSQVAGTGENGYTF.

The rearrangement links TRBV19 to TRBJ2-7, with 8 bases that match TRBD1. This CDR3 region has 14 residues. The V and J ends lost 3 bases and 0 bases, in that order; junction bases with no gene match: 1. From germline, CDR1 is LNHDA and CDR2 SQIVND (reference sequence). CDR3 protein: CASSIGTGSYEQYF. The CDR3 DNA sequence: TGTGCCAGTAGTATCGGGACAGGCTCCTACGAGCAGTACTTC. The whole variable domain, filled in from reference TRBV19 and TRBJ2-7, reads DGGITQSPKYLFRKEGQNVTLSCEQNLNHDAMYWYRQDPGQGLRLIYYSQIVNDFQKGDIAEGYSVSREKKESFPLTVTSAQKNPTAFYLCASSIGTGSYEQYFGPGTRLTVT.

The rearrangement uses TRBV30 and TRBJ2-3; the D is unclear. Germline values: CDR1 GTSNPN, CDR2 SVGIG (reference sequence). V shed 5 bases and J shed 2 bases, with 11 bases lying between them. This CDR3 region has 13 residues. The CDR3 DNA reads as TGTGCCTGGGACCCCTCACTCACAGATACGCAGTATTTT. This translates into CAWDPSLTDTQYF.

This clonotype was recorded at least ten times. This chain connects TRBV12-3 or TRBV12-4 to TRBJ2-2; TRBD1 aligns across 8 bases. The CDR3 is made up of 15 amino acids. J gave up 4 bases and V 10 bases, and 11 bases lay outside the gene matches. CDR3 amino acids: CATKGRQGRTGELFF. The CDR3 DNA follows: TGTGCCACGAAGGGTAGACAGGGGCGCACCGGGGAGCTGTTTTTT.

In this sample, this clonotype turned up many times. The chain recombines TRBV7-2 with TRBJ2-1; D not resolved. Germline V gene data show CDR1 as SGHTA and CDR2 as FQGNSA. Trimming stripped 4 bases from V and 6 bases from J, with 10 bases between. The CDR3 extends over 13 amino acids. This CDR3 is CASSSRRTNEQFF. CDR3 nucleotides: TGTGCCAGCAGCTCAAGACGGACCAATGAGCAGTTCTTC.

This clonotype occurred many times. The chain is built from TRBV20-1 and TRBJ1-1; unclear D gene. The germline V gene encodes CDR1 DFQATT and CDR2 SNEGSKA (reference sequence). This CDR3 has 13 amino acids. Trimming took 1 base from V and 10 from J, leaving 16 bases between them. The CDR3: CSARAWAVVGAFF. The CDR3 DNA follows: TGCAGTGCTAGAGCCTGGGCAGTCGTCGGAGCTTTCTTT.

The chain combines TRBV20-1 with TRBJ2-7; 7 bases are a match to TRBD2. Per germline, CDR1 DFQATT and CDR2 SNEGSKA (reference sequence). V lost 4 bases and J lost 1; bases outside the gene matches: 7. The CDR3 length is 14 residues. The CDR3 sequence: CSAISASGSYEQYF. CDR3 coding DNA: TGCAGTGCTATTTCGGCTAGCGGATCCTACGAGCAGTACTTC.